A single TCR beta chain is shown here with its context. The antigen remains unidentified. These data belong to a study of T-cell reconstitution after alpha-beta-depleted transplantation in children. Broader study findings: The authors attributed T-cell counts and diversity one year after transplant mostly to newly produced T cells. Surviving recipient T cells and thymic progenitors underlay high day-60 TCRbeta diversity in some patients. Two months or so post-transplant, alpha-beta T cells reportedly derived from several hundred expanded graft clones.

Germline V lookup: CDR1 SGHDT, CDR2 YYEEEE. The CDR3 has 16 amino acids. Trimming shortened V by 4 bases and J by 3 bases, and 17 bases separated the two germline ends. Unique molecular identifiers were used to barcode this TCRbeta library. MiXCR, applied by TCRdb to the PCR reads, yields one record per CDR3 protein. Altogether some 350,000 distinct CDR3 sequences are present, 15% to 20% being singletons, with the ten largest covering roughly 40%. The chain couples TRBV5-6 to TRBJ2-1; D is perhaps TRBD1 or TRBD2 (6 bases each). Sequencing used PBMCs, mostly from graft donor cells, obtained 360 days after TCRalphabeta/CD19-depleted stem cell transplant. The clonotype originates from a male patient aged 2 to 9 who had a stem cell transplant for acute lymphoblastic leukemia, so the T cells may come from the graft donor. Here the CDR3 DNA reads TGTGCCAGCAGCCCTGGACAGTTTAGCGGCTACAATGAGCAGTTCTTC. It encodes CASSPGQFSGYNEQFF. Full variable domain (rest looked up from reference TRBV5-6 and TRBJ2-1): DAGVTQSPTHLIKTRGQQVTLRCSPKSGHDTVSWYQQALGQGPQFIFQYYEEEERQRGNFPDRFSGHQFPNYSSELNVNALLLGDSALYLCASSPGQFSGYNEQFFGPGTRLTVL.